The 8 T cell receptor beta chains below were found in one sample sequenced in a study of cytomegalovirus exposure and HLA in healthy donors. Assay: immunoSEQ multiplex PCR; the TCRdb copy retains only in-frame clones and omits some. The sample consists of about 220,000 clones, about 86% of them appearing once. The sequenced material came from PBMCs. These receptors originate from a woman between 18 and 29 years old in good health and CMV-seronegative.

The chain recombines TRBV27 with TRBJ2-3; tentative D call: TRBD2 (5 bases). The CDR3 length is 15 residues. Trimming left V 0 bases short and J 4 bases short, with 11 bases between. The germline V gene has CDR1 MNHEY and CDR2 SMNVEV (reference sequence). CDR3 residues: CASSLSRVGADTQYF. The CDR3 DNA reads TGTGCCAGCAGTTTATCCCGGGTCGGGGCAGATACGCAGTATTTT.

This clone was detected only a few times. J is TRBJ1-1 and V is TRBV6-1; maybe TRBD1 (6 bases). CDR1 MNHNS and CDR2 SASEGT come from the germline V gene. V was cut by 5 bases and J by 3 bases, with 10 bases left in between. The CDR3 runs 13 residues. CDR3 protein: CASSRQAHTEAFF. The CDR3 coding sequence is TGTGCCAGCAGTCGACAGGCGCACACTGAAGCTTTCTTT.

The chain combines TRBV4-1 with TRBJ2-2, with D maybe TRBD2 (7 bases). The CDR3 loop spans 16 amino acids. The V gene lost 4 bases and the J gene lost 2 bases, with 14 bases spanning the gap. Per the germline V gene, CDR1 is MGHRA and CDR2 is YSYEKL. The CDR3 nucleotides are TGCGCCAGCAGCCCTACCGGGGGGCGCAACACCGGGGAGCTGTTTTTT. Translation: CASSPTGGRNTGELFF.

The V gene is TRBV7-9, the J gene TRBJ1-4; the D gene is possibly TRBD1 (5 bases). The V end was cut by 1 base, the J end by 0 bases, with 15 bases between. Germline V gene lookup returns CDR1 SEHNR and CDR2 FQNEAQ (reference sequence). CDR3 length: 18 amino acids. This CDR3 reads CASSLGSGGTATNEKLFF. The CDR3 DNA reads TGTGCCAGCAGCTTAGGCTCGGGGGGTACTGCAACTAATGAAAAACTGTTTTTT.

This clone was observed a handful of times. V is TRBV29-1 and J is TRBJ1-2, with 10 bases that match TRBD1. This CDR3 is built from 12 residues. The V gene's germline CDR1 is SQVTM and CDR2 ANQGSEA. Trimming took 6 bases from V and 6 from J; bases not matched to a gene: 4. DNA for the CDR3: TGCAGCGTGGGACAGGGGCAGCATGGCTACACCTTC. Protein sequence: CSVGQGQHGYTF.

The chain links TRBV29-1 to TRBJ1-2; D might be TRBD1 (5 bases). Trimming took 3 bases from V and 10 from J, leaving 15 bases between them. The germline gives CDR1 SQVTM, CDR2 ANQGSEA. This CDR3 contains 12 residues. CDR3 sequence: CSVDQGAWDYTF. The CDR3 DNA sequence: TGCAGCGTTGATCAGGGTGCCTGGGACTACACCTTC.

The DNA for the CDR3 is TGCGCCAGCAGCTTGGGAGGGTCCTACAATGAGCAGTTCTTC. Translated, it gives CASSLGGSYNEQFF. The chain carries TRBV5-1 and TRBJ2-1; possibly TRBD2 for D (5 bases). Germline CDR1 and CDR2: SGHRS and YFSETQ. The CDR3 extends over 14 amino acids. V gave up 0 bases and J gave up 1 base, with 5 bases separating them.

The rearrangement joins TRBV7-9 to TRBJ1-1; D may be TRBD1 (5 bases). CDR3 length: 16 amino acids. V lost 1 base and J 3 bases, leaving 15 bases between the germline ends. Germline V CDR1 and CDR2: SEHNR, FQNEAQ (reference sequence). The CDR3 protein is CASSLGWMTGDTEAFF. CDR3 sequence (DNA): TGTGCCAGCAGCTTAGGTTGGATGACGGGGGACACTGAAGCTTTCTTT.